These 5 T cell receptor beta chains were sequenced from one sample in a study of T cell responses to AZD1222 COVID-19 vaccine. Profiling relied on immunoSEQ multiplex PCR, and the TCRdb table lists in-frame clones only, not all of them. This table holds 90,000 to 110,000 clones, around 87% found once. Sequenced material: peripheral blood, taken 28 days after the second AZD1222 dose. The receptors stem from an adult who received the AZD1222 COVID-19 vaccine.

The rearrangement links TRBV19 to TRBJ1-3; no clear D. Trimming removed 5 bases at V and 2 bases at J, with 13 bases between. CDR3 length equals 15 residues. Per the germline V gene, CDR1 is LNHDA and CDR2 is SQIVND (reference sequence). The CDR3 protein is CASSADPGAGNTIYF. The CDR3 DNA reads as TGTGCCAGTAGTGCCGACCCCGGGGCTGGAAACACCATATATTTT.

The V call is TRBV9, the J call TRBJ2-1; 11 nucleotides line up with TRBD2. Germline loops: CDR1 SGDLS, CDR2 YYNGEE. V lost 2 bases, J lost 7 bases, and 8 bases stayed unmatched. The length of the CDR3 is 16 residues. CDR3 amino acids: CASSVLLAGETNEQFF. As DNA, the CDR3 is TGTGCCAGCAGCGTCCTACTAGCGGGAGAAACAAATGAGCAGTTCTTC.

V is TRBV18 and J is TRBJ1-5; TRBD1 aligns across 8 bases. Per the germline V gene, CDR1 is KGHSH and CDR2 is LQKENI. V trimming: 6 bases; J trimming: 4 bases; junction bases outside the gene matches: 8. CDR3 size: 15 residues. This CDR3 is CASSTSRTGNQPQHF. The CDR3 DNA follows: TGTGCCAGCTCTACCTCGAGGACAGGGAATCAGCCCCAGCATTTT. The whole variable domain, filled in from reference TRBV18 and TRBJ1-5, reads NAGVMQNPRHLVRRRGQEARLRCSPMKGHSHVYWYRQLPEEGLKFMVYLQKENIIDESGMPKERFSAEFPKEGPSILRIQQVVRGDSAAYFCASSTSRTGNQPQHFGDGTRLSIL.

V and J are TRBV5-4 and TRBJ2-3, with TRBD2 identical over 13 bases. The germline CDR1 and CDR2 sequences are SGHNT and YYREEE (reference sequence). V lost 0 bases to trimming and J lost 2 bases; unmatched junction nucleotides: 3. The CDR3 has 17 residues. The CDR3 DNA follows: TGTGCCAGCAGCTTGGGGGGACTAGCGGGGTCCACAGATACGCAGTATTTT. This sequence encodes CASSLGGLAGSTDTQYF.

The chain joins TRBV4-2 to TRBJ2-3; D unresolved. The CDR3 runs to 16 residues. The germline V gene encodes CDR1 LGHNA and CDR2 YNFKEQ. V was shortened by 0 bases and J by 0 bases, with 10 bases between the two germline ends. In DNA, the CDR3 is TGTGCCAGCAGCCAAGACGGCCTGACTAGCACAGATACGCAGTATTTT. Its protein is CASSQDGLTSTDTQYF.